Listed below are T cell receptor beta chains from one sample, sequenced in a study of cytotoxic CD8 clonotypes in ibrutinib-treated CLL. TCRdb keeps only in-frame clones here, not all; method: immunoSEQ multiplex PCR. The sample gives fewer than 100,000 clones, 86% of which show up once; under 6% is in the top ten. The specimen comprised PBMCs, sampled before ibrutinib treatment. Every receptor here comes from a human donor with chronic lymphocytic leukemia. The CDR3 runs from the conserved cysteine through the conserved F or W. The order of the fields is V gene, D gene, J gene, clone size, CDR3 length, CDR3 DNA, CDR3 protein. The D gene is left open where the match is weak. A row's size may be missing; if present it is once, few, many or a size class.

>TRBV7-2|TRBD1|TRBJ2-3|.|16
TGTGCCAGCAGCCGGACAGGGGCAGGGCCCAGAGATACGCAGTATTTT
CASSRTGAGPRDTQYF
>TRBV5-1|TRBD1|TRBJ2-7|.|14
TGCGCCAGCAGCTTGGGACAGGGCCCCTACGAGCAGTACTTC
CASSLGQGPYEQYF
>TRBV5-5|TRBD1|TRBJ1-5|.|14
TGTGCCAGCAGCTGGGGGACAGATAATCAGCCCCAGCATTTT
CASSWGTDNQPQHF
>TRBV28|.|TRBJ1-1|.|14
TGTGCCAGCAGTTTACTACCCCGGAACACTGAAGCTTTCTTT
CASSLLPRNTEAFF
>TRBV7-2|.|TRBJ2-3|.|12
TGTGCCAGCAGCTTCATTGCAGATACGCAGTATTTT
CASSFIADTQYF
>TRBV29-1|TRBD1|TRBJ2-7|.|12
TGCAGCGTAGAGACAGGGTTCGACGAGCAGTACTTC
CSVETGFDEQYF
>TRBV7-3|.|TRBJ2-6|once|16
TGTGCCAGCAGCTTAACGTCGACTTACGGGGCCAACGTCCTGACTTTC
CASSLTSTYGANVLTF
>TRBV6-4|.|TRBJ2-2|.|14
TGTGCCAGCAGTGGGACGTACGGCACCGGGGAGCTGTTTTTT
CASSGTYGTGELFF
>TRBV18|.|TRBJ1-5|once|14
TGTGCCAGCTCACCACGGGGGGAGTATCAGCCCCAGCATTTT
CASSPRGEYQPQHF
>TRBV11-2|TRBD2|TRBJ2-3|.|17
TGTGCCAGCAGCCCCACACGACTAGCGGGAGCCACAGATACGCAGTATTTT
CASSPTRLAGATDTQYF
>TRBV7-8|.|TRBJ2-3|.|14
TGTGCCAGCAGCTTATCGGGGGGCAAGGATACGCAGTATTTT
CASSLSGGKDTQYF
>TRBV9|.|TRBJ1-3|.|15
TGTGCCAGCAGCGTAGAGGGACAATCGGGAAACACCATATATTTT
CASSVEGQSGNTIYF
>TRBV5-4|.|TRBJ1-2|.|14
TGTGCCAGCAGCTTGTTCCCGGGGGACTATGGCTACACCTTC
CASSLFPGDYGYTF
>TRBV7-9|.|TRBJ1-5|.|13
TGTGCCAGCAGCCTAAACAGAGATCAGCCCCAGCATTTT
CASSLNRDQPQHF
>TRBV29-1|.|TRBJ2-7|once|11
TGCAGCGTTGAGGGTTCCTACGAGCAGTACTTC
CSVEGSYEQYF
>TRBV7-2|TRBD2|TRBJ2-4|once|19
TGTGCCAGCAGCCTAACCCTACTAGCGGGAGGAGGGGTCAAAAACATTCAGTACTTC
CASSLTLLAGGGVKNIQYF
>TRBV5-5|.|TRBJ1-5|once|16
TGTGCCAGCAGCCCAGTCCGGGGGTTGGGGGAACAGCCCCAGCATTTT
CASSPVRGLGEQPQHF
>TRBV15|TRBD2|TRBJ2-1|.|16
TGTGCCACCAGCAGCGAACTAGCGGGAGGTATCGATGAGCAGTTCTTC
CATSSELAGGIDEQFF
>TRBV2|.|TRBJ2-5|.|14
TGTGCCAGCAGTGAAGGCAGGTACCAAGAGACCCAGTACTTC
CASSEGRYQETQYF
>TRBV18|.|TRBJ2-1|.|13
TGTGCCAGCTCACCACAGGGCCAGGGAGAGCAGTTCTTC
CASSPQGQGEQFF
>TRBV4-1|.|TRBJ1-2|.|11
TGCGCCAGCAGCCAAGCGAGGGGCTACACCTTC
CASSQARGYTF
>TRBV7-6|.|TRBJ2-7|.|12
TGTGCCAGCAGCCTGACTAGCTACGAGCAGTACTTC
CASSLTSYEQYF
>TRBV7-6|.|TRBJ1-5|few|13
TGTGCCAGCAGTCAGGGATTCAATCAGCCCCAGCATTTT
CASSQGFNQPQHF
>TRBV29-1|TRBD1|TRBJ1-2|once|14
TGCAGCGTTCGCTGGACAGGGGGCAACTATGGCTACACCTTC
CSVRWTGGNYGYTF
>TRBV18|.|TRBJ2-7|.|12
TGTGCCAGCTCACCACTAGGTTACGAGCAGTACTTC
CASSPLGYEQYF
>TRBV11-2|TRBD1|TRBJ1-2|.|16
TGTGCCAGCAGCGACCTAAACAGGGGCACTAACTATGGCTACACCTTC
CASSDLNRGTNYGYTF
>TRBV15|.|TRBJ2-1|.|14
TGTGCCACCAGCGGGCCATCAAAGGGTCTCGAGCAGTTCTTC
CATSGPSKGLEQFF
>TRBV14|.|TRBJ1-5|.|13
TGTGCCAGCAGCCAATTCCAAAATCAGCCCCAGCATTTT
CASSQFQNQPQHF
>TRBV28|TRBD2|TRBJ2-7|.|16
TGTGCCAGCAGCCCGGTGGTTGCGGGAGTAGCCGGCGAGCAGTACTTC
CASSPVVAGVAGEQYF